A single sample gave rise to the 20 T cell receptor beta chains below, sequenced in a study of T cells after yellow fever vaccination. TCRdb reprocessed the 5' RACE reads with MiXCR, giving one entry per CDR3 protein. Found here are under 400,000 distinct CDR3 sequences, approximately 12% of them singletons; the top ten hold 2.5% to 4%. The sequences come from CD4+ T cells sorted from PBMCs, collected 15 days after the yellow fever booster vaccination. These receptors were obtained from a man aged 18 to 29 who received the YFV17D yellow fever vaccine.

This clonotype occurred a few times. The chain uses TRBV7-9 and TRBJ1-5; 8 positions agree with TRBD1. Germline values: CDR1 SEHNR, CDR2 FQNEAQ (reference sequence). J was trimmed by 1 base and V by 2 bases; bases with no gene match: 7. The CDR3 consists of 17 residues. CDR3: CASSLNRGRGSNQPQHF. The CDR3 bases are TGTGCCAGCAGCTTAAACAGGGGGAGGGGGAGCAATCAGCCCCAGCATTTT.

This clonotype was picked up many times. The rearrangement joins TRBV5-6 to TRBJ2-1; 7 bases align to TRBD2. The CDR3 runs 16 residues. V shed 3 bases, J shed 6 bases, and the junction held 12 bases outside the gene matches. The germline gives CDR1 SGHDT, CDR2 YYEEEE. The CDR3 DNA reads as TGTGCCAGCAGCTCGCCTGGCGGGGGATTTCTCAATGAGCAGTTCTTC. This gives the protein CASSSPGGGFLNEQFF.

This clonotype occurred a few times. The chain has TRBV4-2 and TRBJ2-2; D is perhaps TRBD1 (7 bases). Germline V gives CDR1 LGHNA, CDR2 YNFKEQ. Trimming pared 7 bases from V and 4 bases from J, leaving 10 bases between. The CDR3 loop spans 13 amino acids. CDR3 residues: CASKEGATGELFF. For the CDR3, the DNA is TGTGCCAGCAAGGAGGGGGCCACCGGGGAGCTGTTTTTT.

This chain uses TRBV29-1 with TRBJ2-4, with TRBD2 as a possible D gene (5 bases). Trimming stripped 7 bases from V and 8 bases from J, with 18 bases between. This CDR3 region has 13 residues. CDR1 is SQVTM, CDR2 ANQGSEA, per germline. The CDR3 region has the DNA TGCAGCGCCTGCCCCCGGACCGGGGACATTCAGTACTTC. Translation: CSACPRTGDIQYF. Variable domain in full (rest from reference TRBV29-1 and TRBJ2-4): SAVISQKPSRDICQRGTSLTIQCQVDSQVTMMFWYRQQPGQSLTLIATANQGSEATYESGFVIDKFPISRPNLTFSTLTVSNMSPEDSSIYLCSACPRTGDIQYFGAGTRLSVL.

This chain connects TRBV7-8 to TRBJ1-1; 8 bases are shared with TRBD1. CDR1 is SGHVS and CDR2 is FQNEAQ in the germline V gene. J gave up 4 bases and V 6 bases, and 10 bases lay outside the gene matches. This CDR3 has 15 amino acids. The CDR3 region is CASSPSQGALTEAFF. CDR3 DNA sequence: TGTGCCAGCAGTCCCTCTCAGGGGGCACTCACTGAAGCTTTCTTT.

The genes are TRBV12-3 or TRBV12-4 and TRBJ2-1; 14 bases are a match to TRBD2. Unmatched junction bases numbered 4, after V lost 8 bases and J lost 7 bases. This CDR3 is built from 14 residues. CDR3 coding DNA: TGTGCCAGCGGGACTAGCGGGGGAGAGAATGAGCAGTTCTTC. Amino acid sequence: CASGTSGGENEQFF.

The table lists this clonotype with many counts. CDR3 in amino acids: CASSNDTGRGETQYF. DNA for the CDR3: TGTGCCAGCAGCAACGATACAGGAAGGGGAGAGACCCAGTACTTC. The V and J genes are TRBV21-1 and TRBJ2-5; the table calls TRBD1, which could not be checked here. TRBV21-1 counts as a pseudogene. This CDR3 contains 15 residues.

In nucleotides, the CDR3 is TGTGCCAGCAGCCATAGGACTAGCGGGGGGGCTGGCACCGGGGAGCTGTTTTTT. This gives the protein CASSHRTSGGAGTGELFF. This chain uses TRBV7-3 with TRBJ2-2, with 15 bases aligning to TRBD2. CDR3 length equals 18 residues. Germline CDR1 and CDR2: SGHTA and FQGTGA. The J segment lost 4 bases and the V segment lost 5 bases, leaving 8 bases of the junction unmatched.

The chain recombines TRBV4-2 with TRBJ1-2; D is unresolved. Between the trimmed V and J ends, which lost 0 bases and 1 base, there was a span of 12 bases. The CDR3 has 16 residues. Per the germline V gene, CDR1 is LGHNA and CDR2 is YNFKEQ. Here the CDR3 DNA reads TGTGCCAGCAGCCAAGACCGGGCACCTATTAACTATGGCTACACCTTC. Protein sequence: CASSQDRAPINYGYTF.

This clonotype has a handful of counts. The chain couples TRBV12-3 or TRBV12-4 to TRBJ1-1; no clear D gene. V lost 8 bases to trimming and J lost 1 base, with 11 bases between them. The CDR3 runs to 13 residues. CDR3 sequence: CASLFAQNTEAFF. In nucleotides, the CDR3 is TGTGCCAGCTTGTTTGCACAGAACACTGAAGCTTTCTTT.

This clonotype was observed a few times. This chain links TRBV7-9 with TRBJ1-3; D possibly corresponds to TRBD1 (5 bases). Trimming stripped 7 bases from V and 2 bases from J, with 18 bases between. The germline V gene has CDR1 SEHNR and CDR2 FQNEAQ (reference sequence). The CDR3 is made up of 16 amino acids. This chain's CDR3 is CASTHQGWDAGNTIYF. CDR3 sequence (DNA): TGTGCCAGCACCCACCAAGGCTGGGACGCTGGAAACACCATATATTTT.

The chain couples TRBV5-1 to TRBJ1-1; weak D call: TRBD1 (6 bases). The V end was cut by 6 bases, the J end by 3 bases, with 12 bases between. Germline-derived CDR1 and CDR2 are SGHRS and YFSETQ. There are 13 residues in the CDR3. The CDR3 is CASTQGLHTEAFF. Here the CDR3 DNA reads TGCGCCAGCACCCAGGGGTTGCACACTGAAGCTTTCTTT.

This clonotype was detected a few times. This chain uses TRBV5-1 with TRBJ1-1, with 8 bases that match TRBD1. There are 17 residues in the CDR3. V trimming: 3 bases; J trimming: 1 base; junction bases outside the gene matches: 11. Germline V gene lookup returns CDR1 SGHRS and CDR2 YFSETQ. CDR3 protein: CASSYGQGLVRNTEAFF. CDR3 coding DNA: TGCGCCAGCAGCTACGGACAGGGACTCGTTCGGAACACTGAAGCTTTCTTT.

This clonotype was observed a handful of times. The gene calls are TRBV9 and TRBJ2-5, with 9 bases fitting TRBD2. CDR1 and CDR2 from the germline V gene are SGDLS and YYNGEE. J was trimmed by 3 bases and V by 4 bases; bases with no gene match: 10. The CDR3 loop spans 16 amino acids. CDR3 coding DNA: TGTGCCAGCAGCCTCGAAGCGGGGGGCCGAAAAGAGACCCAGTACTTC. Its protein is CASSLEAGGRKETQYF.

This clonotype turned up a few times. The gene calls are TRBV27 and TRBJ2-3; possible D gene TRBD2, 6 bases. Germline lookup yields CDR1 MNHEY and CDR2 SMNVEV (reference sequence). The CDR3 spans 18 residues. V was shortened by 0 bases and J by 1 base, with 17 bases between the two germline ends. In nucleotides, the CDR3 is TGTGCCAGCAGTTTATCGCCCCGTCGCGGGGATGGCACAGATACGCAGTATTTT. This encodes CASSLSPRRGDGTDTQYF.

The gene calls are TRBV29-1 and TRBJ2-6, with D possibly matching TRBD2 (5 bases). This CDR3 has 13 amino acids. Per the germline V gene, CDR1 is SQVTM and CDR2 is ANQGSEA. Trimming removed 4 bases from V and 2 bases from J, with 6 bases in between. The CDR3 DNA is TGCAGCGTTGCGGGGACTGGGGCCAACGTCCTGACTTTC. Translated: CSVAGTGANVLTF.

This clonotype was observed a single time. The gene calls are TRBV15 and TRBJ2-5; D remains unclear. Germline CDR1 and CDR2: LNHNV and YYDKDF (reference sequence). CDR3 length: 14 residues. The germline V and J ends were trimmed by 3 bases and 2 bases, with 10 bases remaining between them. The CDR3 spells CATSRGQIQETQYF. The CDR3 nucleotides read TGTGCCACCAGCAGGGGCCAAATTCAAGAGACCCAGTACTTC.

In this sample, this clonotype turned up many times. The genes are TRBV12-3 or TRBV12-4 and TRBJ2-7; 9 nucleotides agree with TRBD1. CDR3 length: 13 amino acids. The J segment lost 6 bases and the V segment lost 7 bases, leaving 7 bases of the junction unmatched. This CDR3 is CASTRTGVSEQYV. The CDR3 nucleotides read TGTGCCAGCACCCGGACAGGGGTTTCCGAGCAGTACGTC.

The chain links TRBV20-1 to TRBJ1-5; 8 bases match TRBD1. This CDR3 region has 15 residues. Trimming removed 6 bases from V and 3 bases from J; junction bases left unmatched: 10. Germline V lookup: CDR1 DFQATT, CDR2 SNEGSKA (reference sequence). CDR3 region: CSAPGAGGLNQPQHF. The CDR3 DNA reads as TGCAGTGCCCCGGGGGCAGGGGGCCTCAATCAGCCCCAGCATTTT.

This clonotype has just a few counts. The gene calls are TRBV30 and TRBJ1-4, with 8 bases that match TRBD1. CDR1 GTSNPN and CDR2 SVGIG come from the germline V gene (reference sequence). This CDR3 comprises 14 residues. V lost 5 bases, J lost 8 bases, and 10 bases stayed unmatched. CDR3 loop: CAWGETGDREKLFF. DNA of the CDR3: TGTGCCTGGGGGGAGACAGGGGACCGGGAAAAACTGTTTTTT.